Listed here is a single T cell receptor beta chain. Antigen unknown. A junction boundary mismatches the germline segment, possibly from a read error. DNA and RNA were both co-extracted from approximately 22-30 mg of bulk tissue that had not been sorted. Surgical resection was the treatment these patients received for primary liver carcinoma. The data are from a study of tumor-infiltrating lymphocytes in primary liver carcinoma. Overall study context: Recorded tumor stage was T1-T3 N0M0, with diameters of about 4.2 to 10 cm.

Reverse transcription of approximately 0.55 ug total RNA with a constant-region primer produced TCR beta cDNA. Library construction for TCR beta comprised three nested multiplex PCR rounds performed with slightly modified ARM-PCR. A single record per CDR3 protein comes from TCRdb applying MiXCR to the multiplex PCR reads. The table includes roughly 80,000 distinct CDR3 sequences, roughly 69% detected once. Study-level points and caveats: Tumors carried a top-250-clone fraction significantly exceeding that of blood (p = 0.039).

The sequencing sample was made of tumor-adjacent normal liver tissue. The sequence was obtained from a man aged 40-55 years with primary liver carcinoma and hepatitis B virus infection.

In DNA form, the CDR3 reads TGTGCCAGCAGCCTTATGCGATCGAACACCGGGGAACTGTTTTTT. Translation gives CASSLMRSNTGELFF. This chain links TRBV11-2 with TRBJ2-2; D is perhaps TRBD2 (5 bases). This CDR3 has 15 residues. The V gene's germline CDR1 is SGHAT and CDR2 FQNNGV.